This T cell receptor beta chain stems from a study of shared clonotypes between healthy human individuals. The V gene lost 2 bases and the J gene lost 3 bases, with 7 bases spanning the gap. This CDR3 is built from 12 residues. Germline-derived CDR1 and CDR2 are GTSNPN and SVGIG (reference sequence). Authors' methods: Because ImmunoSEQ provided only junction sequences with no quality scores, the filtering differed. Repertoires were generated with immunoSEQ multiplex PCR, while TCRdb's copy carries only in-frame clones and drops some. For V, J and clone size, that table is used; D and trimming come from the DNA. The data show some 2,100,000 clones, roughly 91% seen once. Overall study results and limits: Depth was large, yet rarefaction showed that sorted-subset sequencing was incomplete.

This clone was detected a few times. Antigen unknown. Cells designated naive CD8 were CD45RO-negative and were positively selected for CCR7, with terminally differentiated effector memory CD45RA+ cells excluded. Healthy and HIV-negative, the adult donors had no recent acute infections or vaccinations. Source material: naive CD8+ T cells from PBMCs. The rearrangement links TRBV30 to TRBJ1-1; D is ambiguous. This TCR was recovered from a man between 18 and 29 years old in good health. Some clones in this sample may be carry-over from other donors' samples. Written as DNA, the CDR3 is TGTGCCTGGAGTAGTGGGGACACTGAAGCTTTCTTT. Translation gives CAWSSGDTEAFF.